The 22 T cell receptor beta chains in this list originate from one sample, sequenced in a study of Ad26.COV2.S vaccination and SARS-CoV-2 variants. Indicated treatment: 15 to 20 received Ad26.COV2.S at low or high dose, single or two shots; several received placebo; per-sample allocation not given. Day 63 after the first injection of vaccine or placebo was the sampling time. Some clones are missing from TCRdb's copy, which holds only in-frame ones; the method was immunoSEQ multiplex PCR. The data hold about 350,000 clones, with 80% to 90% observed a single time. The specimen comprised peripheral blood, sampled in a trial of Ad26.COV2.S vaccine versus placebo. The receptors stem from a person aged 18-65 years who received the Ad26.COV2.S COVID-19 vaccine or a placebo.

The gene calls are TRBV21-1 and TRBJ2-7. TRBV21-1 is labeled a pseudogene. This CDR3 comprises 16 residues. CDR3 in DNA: TGTGCCAGCAGCAAAGATTGTGAAGGTCACTCCTACGAGCAGTACTTC. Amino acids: CASSKDCEGHSYEQYF.

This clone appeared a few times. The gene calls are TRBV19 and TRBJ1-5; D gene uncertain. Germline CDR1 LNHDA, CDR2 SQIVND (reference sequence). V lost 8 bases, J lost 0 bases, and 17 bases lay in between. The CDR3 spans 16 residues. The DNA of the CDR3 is TGTGCCAGTCGCTTCGGGGAAACTGATAGCAATCAGCCCCAGCATTTT. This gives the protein CASRFGETDSNQPQHF.

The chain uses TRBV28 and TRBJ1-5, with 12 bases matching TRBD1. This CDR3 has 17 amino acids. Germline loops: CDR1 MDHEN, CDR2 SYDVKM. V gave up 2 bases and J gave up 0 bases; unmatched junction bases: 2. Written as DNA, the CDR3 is TGTGCCAGCAGTTTAGGGACAGGGGGCTATAGCAATCAGCCCCAGCATTTT. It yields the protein CASSLGTGGYSNQPQHF.

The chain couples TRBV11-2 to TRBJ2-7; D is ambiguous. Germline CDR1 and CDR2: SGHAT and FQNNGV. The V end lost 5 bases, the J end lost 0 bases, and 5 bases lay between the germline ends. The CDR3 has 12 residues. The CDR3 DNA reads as TGTGCCAGCAGCGCGCGCTCCTACGAGCAGTACTTC. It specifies CASSARSYEQYF.

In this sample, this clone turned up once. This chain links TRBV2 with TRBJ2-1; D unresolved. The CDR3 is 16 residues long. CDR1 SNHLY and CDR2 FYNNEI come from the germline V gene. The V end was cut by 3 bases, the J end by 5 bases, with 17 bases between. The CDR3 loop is CASSERTGDVDNEQFF. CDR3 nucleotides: TGTGCCAGCAGTGAGCGGACGGGTGACGTGGACAATGAGCAGTTCTTC.

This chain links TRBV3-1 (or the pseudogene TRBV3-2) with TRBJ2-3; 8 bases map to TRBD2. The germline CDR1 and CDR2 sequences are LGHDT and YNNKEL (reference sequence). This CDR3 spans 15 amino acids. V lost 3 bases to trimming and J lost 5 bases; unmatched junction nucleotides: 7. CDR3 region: CASSQGLAGGDTQYF. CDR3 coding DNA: TGTGCCAGCAGCCAGGGTCTAGCGGGTGGAGATACGCAGTATTTT.

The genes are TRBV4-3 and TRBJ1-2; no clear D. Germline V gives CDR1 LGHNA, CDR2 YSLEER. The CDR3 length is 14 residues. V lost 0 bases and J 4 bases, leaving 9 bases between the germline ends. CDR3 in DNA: TGCGCCAGCAGCCAAGATACCCTAAGCTATGGCTACACCTTC. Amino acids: CASSQDTLSYGYTF.

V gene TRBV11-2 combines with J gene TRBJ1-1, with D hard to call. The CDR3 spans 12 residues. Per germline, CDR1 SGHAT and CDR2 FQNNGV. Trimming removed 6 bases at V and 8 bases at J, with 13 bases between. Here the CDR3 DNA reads TGTGCCAGCAGATTCGAGGGCAGAGAAGCTTTCTTT. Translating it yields CASRFEGREAFF.

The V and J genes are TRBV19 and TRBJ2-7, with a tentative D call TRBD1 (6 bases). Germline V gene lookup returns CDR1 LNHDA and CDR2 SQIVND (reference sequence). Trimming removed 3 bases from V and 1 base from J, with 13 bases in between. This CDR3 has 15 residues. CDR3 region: CASSMFGGESYEQYF. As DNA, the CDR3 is TGTGCCAGTAGTATGTTTGGGGGCGAATCCTACGAGCAGTACTTC. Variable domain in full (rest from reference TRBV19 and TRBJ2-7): DGGITQSPKYLFRKEGQNVTLSCEQNLNHDAMYWYRQDPGQGLRLIYYSQIVNDFQKGDIAEGYSVSREKKESFPLTVTSAQKNPTAFYLCASSMFGGESYEQYFGPGTRLTVT.

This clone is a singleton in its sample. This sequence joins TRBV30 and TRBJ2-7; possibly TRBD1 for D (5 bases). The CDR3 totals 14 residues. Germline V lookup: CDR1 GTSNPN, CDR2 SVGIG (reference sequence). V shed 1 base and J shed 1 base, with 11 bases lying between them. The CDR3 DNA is TGTGCCTGGAGTGCCTCGCCAGGGTCCTACGAGCAGTACTTC. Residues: CAWSASPGSYEQYF.

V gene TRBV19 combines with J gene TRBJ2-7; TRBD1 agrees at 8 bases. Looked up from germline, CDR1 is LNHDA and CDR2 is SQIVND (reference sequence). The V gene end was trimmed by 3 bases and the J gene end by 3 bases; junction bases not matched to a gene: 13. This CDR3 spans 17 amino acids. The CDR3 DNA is TGTGCCAGTAGTATGACGACAGGACAGGGAGAAGGCTACGAGCAGTACTTC. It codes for CASSMTTGQGEGYEQYF.

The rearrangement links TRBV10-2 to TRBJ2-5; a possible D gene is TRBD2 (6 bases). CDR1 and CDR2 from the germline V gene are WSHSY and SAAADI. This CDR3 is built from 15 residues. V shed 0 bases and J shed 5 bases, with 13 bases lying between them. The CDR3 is CASSESWGSGETQYF. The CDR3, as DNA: TGCGCCAGCAGTGAGTCCTGGGGGAGCGGGGAGACCCAGTACTTC.

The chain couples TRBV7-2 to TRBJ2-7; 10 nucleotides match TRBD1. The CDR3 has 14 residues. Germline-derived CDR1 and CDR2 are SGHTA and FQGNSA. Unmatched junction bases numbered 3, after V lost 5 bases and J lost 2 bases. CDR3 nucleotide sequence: TGTGCCAGCAGCCAAGGGACAGGGGCCTACGAGCAGTACTTC. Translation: CASSQGTGAYEQYF.

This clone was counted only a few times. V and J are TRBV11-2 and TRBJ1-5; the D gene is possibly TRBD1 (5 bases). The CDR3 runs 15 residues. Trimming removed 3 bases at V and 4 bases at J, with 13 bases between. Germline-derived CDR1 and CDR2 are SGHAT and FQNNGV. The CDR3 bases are TGTGCCAGCAGCTTCGACAGTGCTACTAATCAGCCCCAGCATTTT. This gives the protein CASSFDSATNQPQHF.

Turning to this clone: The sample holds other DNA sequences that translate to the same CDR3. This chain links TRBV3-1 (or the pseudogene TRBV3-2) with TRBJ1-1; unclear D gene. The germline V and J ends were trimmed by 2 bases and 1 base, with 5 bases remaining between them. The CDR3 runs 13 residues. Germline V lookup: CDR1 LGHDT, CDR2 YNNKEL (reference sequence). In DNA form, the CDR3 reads TGTGCCAGCAGCCAAACGGGGAACACTGAAGCTTTCTTT. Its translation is CASSQTGNTEAFF.

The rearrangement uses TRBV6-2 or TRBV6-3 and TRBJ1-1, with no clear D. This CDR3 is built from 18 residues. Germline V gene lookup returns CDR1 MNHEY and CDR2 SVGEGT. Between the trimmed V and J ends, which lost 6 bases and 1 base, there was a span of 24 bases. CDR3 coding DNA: TGTGCCAGCAGCTTTGTGACATCTGGGCAACTTAAGAACACTGAAGCTTTCTTT. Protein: CASSFVTSGQLKNTEAFF.

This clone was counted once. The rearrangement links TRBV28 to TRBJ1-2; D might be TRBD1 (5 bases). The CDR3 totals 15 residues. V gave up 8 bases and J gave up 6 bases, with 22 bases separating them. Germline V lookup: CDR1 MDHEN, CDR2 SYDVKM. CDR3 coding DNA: TGTGCCAGCGCCACGCCGGGGCAGGCGGAGAATGGCTACACCTTC. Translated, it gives CASATPGQAENGYTF.

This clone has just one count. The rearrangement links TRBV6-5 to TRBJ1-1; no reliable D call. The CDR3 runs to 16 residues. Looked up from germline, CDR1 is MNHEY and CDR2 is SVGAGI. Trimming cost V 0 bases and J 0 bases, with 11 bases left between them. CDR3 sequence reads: CASSYSEGALNTEAFF. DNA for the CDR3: TGTGCCAGCAGTTACTCCGAGGGCGCTTTGAACACTGAAGCTTTCTTT.

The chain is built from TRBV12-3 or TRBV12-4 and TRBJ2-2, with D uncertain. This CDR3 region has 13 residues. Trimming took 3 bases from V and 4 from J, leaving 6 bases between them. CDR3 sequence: CASSLLATGELFF. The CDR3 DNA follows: TGTGCCAGCAGTTTGTTAGCCACCGGGGAGCTGTTTTTT.

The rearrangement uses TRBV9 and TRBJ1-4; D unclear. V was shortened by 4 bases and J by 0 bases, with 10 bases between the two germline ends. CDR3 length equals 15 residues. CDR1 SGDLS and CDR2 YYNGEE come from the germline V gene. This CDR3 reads CASSLGRTTNEKLFF. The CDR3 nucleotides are TGTGCCAGCAGCCTAGGCCGTACAACTAATGAAAAACTGTTTTTT.

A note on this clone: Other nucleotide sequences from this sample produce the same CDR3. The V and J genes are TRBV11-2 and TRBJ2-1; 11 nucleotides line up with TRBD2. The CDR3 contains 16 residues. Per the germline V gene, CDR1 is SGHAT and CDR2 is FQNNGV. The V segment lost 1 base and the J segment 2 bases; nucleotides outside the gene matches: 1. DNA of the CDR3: TGTGCCAGCAGCTTAGGACTAGCGGGACCCTACAATGAGCAGTTCTTC. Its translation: CASSLGLAGPYNEQFF.

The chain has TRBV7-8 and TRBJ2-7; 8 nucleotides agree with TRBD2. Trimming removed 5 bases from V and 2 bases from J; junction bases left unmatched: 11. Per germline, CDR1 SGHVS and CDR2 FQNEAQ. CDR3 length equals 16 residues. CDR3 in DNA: TGTGCCAGCAGCCCCGGGGTAGCGGGGATTCCCTACGAGCAGTACTTC. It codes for CASSPGVAGIPYEQYF. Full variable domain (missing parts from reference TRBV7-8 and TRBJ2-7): GAGVSQSPRYKVAKRGQDVALRCDPISGHVSLFWYQQALGQGPEFLTYFQNEAQLDKSGLPSDRFFAERPEGSVSTLKIQRTQQEDSAVYLCASSPGVAGIPYEQYFGPGTRLTVT.